The clone carrying this TCR beta chain was seen more than once but under ten times. What it binds is unknown. The sample comes from a study of T cells in Graves' hyperthyroidism and ophthalmopathy. Study-level findings and limits: Within blood appeared most thyroid clonotypes that had expanded above 0.001.

Uncontrolled infection, other autoimmune disease, pregnancy or lactation excluded patients. The TCR beta CDR3 regions underwent amplification using RNA transcripts as the source. HTBI primers were used for first-round RT-PCR of the TCR CDR3. One entry per CDR3 protein, called by TCRdb with MiXCR from the multiplex PCR reads. The sample lists fewer than 550,000 distinct CDR3 sequences, 15% to 19% occurring once. Germline-derived CDR1 and CDR2 are SQVTM and ANQGSEA. Trimming shortened V by 1 base and J by 5 bases, and 11 bases separated the two germline ends. The CDR3 is 13 amino acids. What was sequenced was blood. The chain uses TRBV29-1 and TRBJ2-5; no firm D call. This clonotype originated in a woman aged 18-29 years with Graves' hyperthyroidism. CDR3 coding DNA: TGCAGCGTTGAAGGGATAGTTGGGGAGACCCAGTACTTC. This codes for CSVEGIVGETQYF.